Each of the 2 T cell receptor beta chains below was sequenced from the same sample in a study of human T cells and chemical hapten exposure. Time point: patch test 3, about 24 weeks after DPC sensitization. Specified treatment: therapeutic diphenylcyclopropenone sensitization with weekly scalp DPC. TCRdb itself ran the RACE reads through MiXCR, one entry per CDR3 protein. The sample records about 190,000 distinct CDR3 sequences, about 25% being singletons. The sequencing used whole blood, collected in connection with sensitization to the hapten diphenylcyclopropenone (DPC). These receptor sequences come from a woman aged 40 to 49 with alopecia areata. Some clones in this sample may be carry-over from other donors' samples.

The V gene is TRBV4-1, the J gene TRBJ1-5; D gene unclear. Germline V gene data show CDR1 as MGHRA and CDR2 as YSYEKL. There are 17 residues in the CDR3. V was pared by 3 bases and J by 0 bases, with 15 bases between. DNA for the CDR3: TGCGCCAGCAGCCACCTCCTCCGGATGGATAGCAATCAGCCCCAGCATTTT. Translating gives CASSHLLRMDSNQPQHF.

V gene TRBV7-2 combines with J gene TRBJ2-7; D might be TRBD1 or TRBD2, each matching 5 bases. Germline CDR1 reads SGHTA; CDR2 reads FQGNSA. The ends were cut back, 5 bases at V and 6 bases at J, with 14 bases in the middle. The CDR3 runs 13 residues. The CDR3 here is CASSPQGEVEQYF. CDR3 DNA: TGTGCCAGCAGCCCCCAGGGAGAGGTCGAGCAGTACTTC.